This entry concerns a single T cell receptor (beta chain). Antigen unknown. These data come from a study of OX40 agonist ivuxolimab in advanced cancers. Study details: Approximately 40% of patients had received prior checkpoint inhibitor therapy. Three patients, one with hepatocellular carcinoma and two with cutaneous melanoma, achieved partial responses. Points from the study as a whole: Expanded clones belonging to CD8+ T cells outnumbered, on average, those of CD4+.

CDR3 size: 15 residues. CDR1 and CDR2 from the germline V gene are MNHEY and SVGAGI. J lost 3 bases, V lost 6 bases, and 5 bases had no gene match. Sequencing used immunoSEQ multiplex PCR; TCRdb keeps in-frame clones, though not all of them. The sample has some 77,000 clones; approximately 86% are singletons. The starting material was CD4+ or CD8+ T cells sorted from blood, obtained in a trial of the OX40 agonist ivuxolimab. The origin of this receptor is an adult with an advanced solid tumor such as melanoma, head and neck, liver or kidney cancer. The J gene is TRBJ2-7, the V gene TRBV6-5, with 13 bases fitting TRBD2. The CDR3 DNA reads TGTGCCAGCAGCATAGGACTAGCGGGAGACTACGAGCAGTACTTC. Its translation: CASSIGLAGDYEQYF.